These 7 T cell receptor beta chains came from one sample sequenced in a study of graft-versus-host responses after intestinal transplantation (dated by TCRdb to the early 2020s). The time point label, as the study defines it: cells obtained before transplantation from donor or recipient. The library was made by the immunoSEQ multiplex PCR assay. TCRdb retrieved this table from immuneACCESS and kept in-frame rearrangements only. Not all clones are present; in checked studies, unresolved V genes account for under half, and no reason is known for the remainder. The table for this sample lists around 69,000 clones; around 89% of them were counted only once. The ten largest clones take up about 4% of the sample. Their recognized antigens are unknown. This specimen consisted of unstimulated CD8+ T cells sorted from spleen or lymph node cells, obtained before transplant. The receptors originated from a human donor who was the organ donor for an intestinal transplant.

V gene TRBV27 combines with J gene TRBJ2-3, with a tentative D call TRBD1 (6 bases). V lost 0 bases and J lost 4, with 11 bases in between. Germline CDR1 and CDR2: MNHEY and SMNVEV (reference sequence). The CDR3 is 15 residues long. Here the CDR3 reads CASSLSDSLPDTQYF. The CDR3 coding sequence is TGTGCCAGCAGTTTATCGGACAGCCTGCCAGATACGCAGTATTTT.

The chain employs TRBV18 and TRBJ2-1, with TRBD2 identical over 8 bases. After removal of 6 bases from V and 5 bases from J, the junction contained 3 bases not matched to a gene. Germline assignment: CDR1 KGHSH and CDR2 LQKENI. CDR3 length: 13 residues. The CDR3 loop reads CASSQTSDNEQFF. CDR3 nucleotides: TGTGCCAGCTCGCAGACTAGCGACAATGAGCAGTTCTTC. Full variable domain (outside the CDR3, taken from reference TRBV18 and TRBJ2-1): NAGVMQNPRHLVRRRGQEARLRCSPMKGHSHVYWYRQLPEEGLKFMVYLQKENIIDESGMPKERFSAEFPKEGPSILRIQQVVRGDSAAYFCASSQTSDNEQFFGPGTRLTVL.

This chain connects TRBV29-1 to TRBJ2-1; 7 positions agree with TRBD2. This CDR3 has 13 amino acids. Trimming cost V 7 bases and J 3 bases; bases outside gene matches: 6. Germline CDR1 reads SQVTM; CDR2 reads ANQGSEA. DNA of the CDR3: TGCAGCGACCGGGACTACGTCTACAATGAGCAGTTCTTC. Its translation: CSDRDYVYNEQFF.

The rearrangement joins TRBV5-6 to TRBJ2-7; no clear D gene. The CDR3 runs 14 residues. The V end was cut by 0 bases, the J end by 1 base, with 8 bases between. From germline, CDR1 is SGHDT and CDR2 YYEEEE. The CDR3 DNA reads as TGTGCCAGCAGCTTGGGTGGCGGTTCCTACGAGCAGTACGTC. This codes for CASSLGGGSYEQYV.

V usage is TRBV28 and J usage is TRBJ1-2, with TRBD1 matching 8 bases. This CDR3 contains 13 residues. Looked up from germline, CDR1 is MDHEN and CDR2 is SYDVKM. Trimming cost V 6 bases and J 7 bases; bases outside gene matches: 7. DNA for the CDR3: TGTGCCAGCAGGGCCGGACAGGGAGGTGGCTACACCTTC. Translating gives CASRAGQGGGYTF.

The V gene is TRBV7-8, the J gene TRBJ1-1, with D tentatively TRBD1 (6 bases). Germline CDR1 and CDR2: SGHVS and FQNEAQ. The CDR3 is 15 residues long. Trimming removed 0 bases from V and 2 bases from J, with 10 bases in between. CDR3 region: CASSLAGRGNTEAFF. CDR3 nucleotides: TGTGCCAGCAGCTTAGCAGGCAGGGGAAACACTGAAGCTTTCTTT.

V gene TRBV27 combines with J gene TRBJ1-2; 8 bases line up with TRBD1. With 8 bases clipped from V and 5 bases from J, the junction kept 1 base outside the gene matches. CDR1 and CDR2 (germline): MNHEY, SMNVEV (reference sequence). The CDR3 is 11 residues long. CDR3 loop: CASGTGYGYTF. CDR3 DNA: TGTGCCAGCGGGACAGGTTATGGCTACACCTTC.